Only one count was recorded for the clone carrying this TCR beta chain. The record originates from a study of control samples from healthy donors and cancer patients. Clones were sequenced by immunoSEQ multiplex PCR, and TCRdb holds only the in-frame ones, with some missing. This table holds around 100,000 clones, about 88% found once. Germline CDR1 SGHRS, CDR2 YFSETQ. This CDR3 region has 14 residues. V gave up 2 bases and J gave up 3 bases, with 12 bases separating them. This clonotype originated in a woman in her forties or fifties in good health. The V and J genes are TRBV5-1 and TRBJ2-7; D is perhaps TRBD2 (5 bases). Sequencing was carried out using blood. The CDR3 DNA follows: TGCGCCAGCAGCTTTTGGACGGGGAACTACGAGCAGTACTTC. Amino acid sequence: CASSFWTGNYEQYF.